These T cell receptor beta chains were read from a single sample in a study of cytomegalovirus exposure and HLA in healthy donors. Generated by immunoSEQ multiplex PCR, the TCRdb table keeps only in-frame clones and is missing some. The sample yields 250,000 to 300,000 clones, 65% to 90% seen once. Sequences were obtained from PBMCs. The receptor source for this set is a woman younger than 30 in good health and CMV-seronegative. Both conserved end residues are part of each CDR3. Each record gives: clone size, V gene, D gene, J gene, CDR3 protein, CDR3 DNA. A D gene is named only where the DNA matches it firmly. Expanded clones get a size class; other rows say once, few or many, or leave the size out.

NA	TRBV5-1	NA	TRBJ2-1	CASSVGDLGNNEQFF	TGCGCCAGCAGCGTAGGGGACTTGGGCAACAATGAGCAGTTCTTC
NA	TRBV5-4	NA	TRBJ1-2	CASSGTGRYGYTF	TGTGCCAGCAGCGGAACCGGGAGATATGGCTACACCTTC
NA	TRBV4-1	TRBD2	TRBJ2-7	CASSQVPGTSGGGSEQYF	TGCGCCAGCAGCCAAGTACCGGGGACTAGCGGGGGAGGGAGCGAGCAGTACTTC
few	TRBV28	NA	TRBJ1-1	CASKSDTEAFF	TGTGCCAGCAAGTCGGACACTGAAGCTTTCTTT
once	TRBV14	NA	TRBJ2-5	CASSQVGRGEQETQYF	TGTGCCAGCAGCCAAGTTGGCAGGGGGGAACAAGAGACCCAGTACTTC
NA	TRBV6-5	NA	TRBJ2-3	CASSLADTQYF	TGTGCCAGCAGTTTAGCAGATACGCAGTATTTT
few	TRBV30	TRBD1	TRBJ1-1	CAWRKTGGAEAFF	TGTGCCTGGAGGAAGACAGGGGGAGCTGAAGCTTTCTTT
NA	TRBV10-1	TRBD1	TRBJ2-7	CASSESGQGREQYF	TGCGCCAGCAGTGAGTCGGGACAGGGTCGGGAGCAGTACTTC
NA	TRBV7-2	NA	TRBJ2-1	CASSLFGGADNEQFF	TGTGCCAGCAGCTTATTTGGAGGGGCAGACAATGAGCAGTTCTTC
NA	TRBV5-1	NA	TRBJ2-1	CASSLGTTRAYNEQFF	TGCGCCAGCAGCTTGGGTACTACTCGGGCCTACAATGAGCAGTTCTTC
once	TRBV18	NA	TRBJ2-7	CASSPGRGRVYEQYF	TGTGCCAGCTCACCAGGGAGGGGGAGAGTGTACGAGCAGTACTTC
NA	TRBV5-1	TRBD1	TRBJ2-1	CASSSNTRGSYNEQFF	TGCGCCAGCAGCTCAAATACCAGGGGGTCCTACAATGAGCAGTTCTTC
NA	TRBV10-2	TRBD2	TRBJ2-1	CASSVTSGGYNEQFF	TGCGCCAGCAGTGTGACTAGCGGGGGGTACAATGAGCAGTTCTTC
NA	TRBV30	TRBD1	TRBJ2-3	CAWSVGTGRSTQYF	TGTGCCTGGAGTGTAGGGACAGGGCGAAGTACGCAGTATTTT
few	TRBV6-5	NA	TRBJ1-6	CASSNTLHF	TGTGCCAGCTCTAATACCCTCCACTTT
NA	TRBV27	TRBD1	TRBJ2-7	CASSYDRGPYEQYF	TGTGCCAGCAGTTACGACAGGGGACCCTACGAGCAGTACTTC
NA	TRBV9	NA	TRBJ1-4	CASSSGRANEKLFF	TGTGCCAGCAGCTCGGGGAGGGCTAATGAAAAACTGTTTTTT
NA	TRBV4-2	NA	TRBJ1-2	CASSQGDNANYGYTF	TGTGCCAGCAGCCAAGGGGACAACGCTAACTATGGCTACACCTTC
NA	TRBV5-1	NA	TRBJ1-4	CASSPGRGEKLFF	TGCGCCAGCAGCCCCGGACGGGGTGAAAAACTGTTTTTT
NA	TRBV27	NA	TRBJ1-6	CASSPTLGQRSSYNSPLHF	TGTGCCAGCAGTCCTACCCTAGGACAGCGGAGCTCCTATAATTCACCCCTCCACTTT